The next 29 T cell receptor beta chains were all read from a single sample in a study of cytomegalovirus exposure and HLA in healthy donors. In the PCR, 60 Vbeta and 13 Jbeta primers were used. Some clones are missing from TCRdb's copy, which holds only in-frame ones; the method was immunoSEQ multiplex PCR. The sample contains 100,000 to 150,000 clones, approximately 85% of which appear only once. Sequencing input: PBMCs. These receptors all come from a boy between 5 and 17 years old in good health and CMV-seronegative.

The chain couples TRBV10-3 to TRBJ2-3; a possible D gene is TRBD2 (7 bases). This CDR3 has 16 residues. CDR1 is ENHRY, CDR2 SYGVKD, per germline. V lost 8 bases and J lost 4, with 22 bases in between. CDR3: CAIGQEGGRPADTQYF. CDR3 in DNA: TGTGCCATCGGCCAGGAGGGGGGGAGACCGGCAGATACGCAGTATTTT.

V gene TRBV18 combines with J gene TRBJ2-1, with D possibly matching TRBD1 (6 bases). CDR1 KGHSH and CDR2 LQKENI come from the germline V gene. With 1 base removed from V and 8 bases from J, the gap between germline ends came to 15 bases. The CDR3 runs to 15 residues. CDR3 residues: CASSPQAGAFYEQFF. CDR3 nucleotides: TGTGCCAGCTCACCACAGGCAGGGGCATTTTATGAGCAGTTCTTC.

The rearrangement joins TRBV6-4 to TRBJ2-5; 11 bases line up with TRBD2. The J call is uncertain, as TRBJ2-7 better fits the DNA end. CDR3 length: 14 amino acids. From germline, CDR1 is MRHNA and CDR2 SNTAGT. CDR3 in DNA: TGTGCCAGCAGCGTTAGCGGGGGGGCCGACGAGCAGTACTTC. Its translation is CASSVSGGADEQYF.

This chain uses TRBV6-5 with TRBJ2-3, with 8 nucleotides matching TRBD2. Germline V lookup: CDR1 MNHEY, CDR2 SVGAGI. J was trimmed by 5 bases and V by 2 bases; bases with no gene match: 6. The CDR3 is 15 residues long. CDR3: CASSYTSGGGDTQYF. Here the CDR3 DNA reads TGTGCCAGCAGTTACACTAGCGGTGGGGGAGATACGCAGTATTTT.

This chain connects TRBV20-1 to TRBJ2-7, with no clear D. The V gene lost 1 base and the J gene lost 5 bases, with 6 bases spanning the gap. Looked up from germline, CDR1 is DFQATT and CDR2 is SNEGSKA (reference sequence). The CDR3 has 11 residues. The CDR3, as DNA: TGCAGTGCTAGAGGAGTTAACGAGCAGTACTTC. It encodes CSARGVNEQYF.

The V and J genes are TRBV2 and TRBJ2-1; no clear D gene. There are 10 residues in the CDR3. The V end was cut by 10 bases, the J end by 9 bases, with 10 bases between. CDR1 is SNHLY, CDR2 FYNNEI, per germline. In nucleotides, the CDR3 is TGTGCCATCGCGACTGGTGAGCAGTTCTTC. It codes for CAIATGEQFF.

This chain links TRBV15 with TRBJ2-7; D is ambiguous. The CDR3 spans 12 residues. Between the trimmed V and J ends, which lost 6 bases and 1 base, there was a span of 7 bases. Germline V gene lookup returns CDR1 LNHNV and CDR2 YYDKDF (reference sequence). The CDR3 protein is CATSGTSYEQYF. CDR3 sequence (DNA): TGTGCCACCAGTGGTACTTCCTACGAGCAGTACTTC.

The chain links TRBV19 to TRBJ2-7; 9 bases agree with TRBD2. The V and J ends lost 9 bases and 0 bases, in that order; junction bases with no gene match: 12. The CDR3 contains 16 residues. Germline V gene data show CDR1 as LNHDA and CDR2 as SQIVND (reference sequence). CDR3 coding DNA: TGTGCCAGGACGGGTAGCGGGAGTTGGAGCTCCTACGAGCAGTACTTC. Its translation is CARTGSGSWSSYEQYF.

The chain joins TRBV19 to TRBJ2-2, with TRBD2 identical over 10 bases. Germline values: CDR1 LNHDA, CDR2 SQIVND (reference sequence). V lost 3 bases to trimming and J lost 2 bases; unmatched junction nucleotides: 12. This CDR3 comprises 19 residues. CDR3 in DNA: TGTGCCAGTAGTATTCGCCAACACGGACTAGCGGTAAACACCGGGGAGCTGTTTTTT. It is translated as CASSIRQHGLAVNTGELFF.

The rearrangement uses TRBV5-6 and TRBJ2-5; D possibly corresponds to TRBD1 (6 bases). The last part of the DNA fits TRBJ2-7 better; the J call may be wrong. The V gene's germline CDR1 is SGHDT and CDR2 YYEEEE. The CDR3 length is 14 residues. CDR3 bases: TGTGCCAGCAGCGCCCCGGGACACAGCTACGAGCAGTACTTC. It yields the protein CASSAPGHSYEQYF.

This clone was detected only a few times. The rearrangement uses TRBV4-1 and TRBJ1-1, with D uncertain. Germline V gene lookup returns CDR1 MGHRA and CDR2 YSYEKL. V lost 1 base to trimming and J lost 3 bases, with 6 bases between them. The CDR3 is made up of 13 amino acids. CDR3 DNA sequence: TGCGCCAGCAGCCAAGTTGCAGACACTGAAGCTTTCTTT. This translates into CASSQVADTEAFF.

V and J are TRBV6-4 and TRBJ2-3; 15 nucleotides match TRBD2. Germline trimming cut 4 bases from V and 6 bases from J; bases unmatched to any gene: 2. This CDR3 region has 15 residues. Germline V gene lookup returns CDR1 MRHNA and CDR2 SNTAGT. CDR3: CASSGTSGGVDTQYF. The CDR3 nucleotides read TGTGCCAGCAGTGGGACTAGCGGGGGGGTCGATACGCAGTATTTT.

The table lists this clone with a count of one. The chain combines TRBV4-1 with TRBJ1-3; 9 positions match TRBD1. Trimming cost V 4 bases and J 1 base; bases outside gene matches: 5. The germline CDR1 and CDR2 sequences are MGHRA and YSYEKL. The CDR3 length is 16 residues. The CDR3 here is CASSPRQGGSGNTIYF. The DNA of the CDR3 is TGCGCCAGCAGCCCCAGACAGGGGGGATCTGGAAACACCATATATTTT.

This chain connects TRBV7-7 to TRBJ2-1, with 10 bases aligning to TRBD2. This CDR3 comprises 16 residues. The germline V gene encodes CDR1 SSHAT and CDR2 FNYEAQ (reference sequence). The junction had 10 bases not matched to a gene; V was cut back by 4 bases and J by 7 bases. The CDR3 DNA follows: TGTGCCAGCAGCTCACAAAGCGGGGGGGCCTCTAATGAGCAGTTCTTC. Translating gives CASSSQSGGASNEQFF.

This clone appeared a single time. The chain joins TRBV9 to TRBJ1-1; possible D gene TRBD1, 6 bases. The CDR3 covers 17 residues. Trimming shortened V by 0 bases and J by 4 bases, and 19 bases separated the two germline ends. The germline V gene encodes CDR1 SGDLS and CDR2 YYNGEE. CDR3 nucleotides: TGTGCCAGCAGCGTAGCTGGGGCGGGGGGCGCGGGCACTGAAGCTTTCTTT. Residues: CASSVAGAGGAGTEAFF. Filled out from reference TRBV9 and TRBJ1-1, the complete variable domain reads DSGVTQTPKHLITATGQRVTLRCSPRSGDLSVYWYQQSLDQGLQFLIQYYNGEERAKGNILERFSAQQFPDLHSELNLSSLELGDSALYFCASSVAGAGGAGTEAFFGQGTRLTVV.

V gene TRBV5-8 combines with J gene TRBJ2-7; D remains unclear. V shed 0 bases and J shed 6 bases, with 4 bases lying between them. The CDR3 has 11 residues. Per germline, CDR1 SGHTS and CDR2 YDEGEE. The CDR3, as DNA: TGTGCCAGCAGCTTGGCCGGCGAGCAGTACTTC. It encodes CASSLAGEQYF. The whole variable domain, remainder taken from reference TRBV5-8 and TRBJ2-7, is EAGVTQSPTHLIKTRGQQATLRCSPISGHTSVYWYQQALGLGLQFLLWYDEGEERNRGNFPPRFSGRQFPNYSSELNVNALELEDSALYLCASSLAGEQYFGPGTRLTVT.

The chain uses TRBV7-7 and TRBJ2-5; 8 bases line up with TRBD2. The CDR3 loop spans 13 amino acids. Germline values: CDR1 SSHAT, CDR2 FNYEAQ (reference sequence). The DNA of the CDR3 is TGTGCTAGCGCGGCTAGCGGGCAAGAGACCCAGTACTTC. Translated, it gives CASAASGQETQYF.

The chain uses TRBV5-4 and TRBJ2-7, with TRBD1 matching over 8 bases. V shed 0 bases, J shed 7 bases, and the junction held 6 bases outside the gene matches. The CDR3 totals 14 residues. CDR1 is SGHNT, CDR2 YYREEE, per germline (reference sequence). The CDR3 DNA reads TGTGCCAGCAGCTTGGGCCAGGGGGCGAATGAGCAGTACTTC. It is translated as CASSLGQGANEQYF.

The rearrangement links TRBV5-4 to TRBJ2-3; D might be TRBD2 (5 bases). The CDR3 totals 15 residues. In germline, CDR1 is SGHNT, CDR2 YYREEE (reference sequence). The ends were cut back, 0 bases at V and 2 bases at J, with 10 bases in the middle. The DNA of the CDR3 is TGTGCCAGCAGCTTGGCCCCGGGGTCCACAGATACGCAGTATTTT. It translates to CASSLAPGSTDTQYF.

The chain recombines TRBV6-6 with TRBJ1-2, with D hard to call. Trimming took off 5 bases at V and 8 bases at J, with 12 bases between the two ends. Germline V gene sequence: CDR1 MNHNY, CDR2 SVGAGI (reference sequence). CDR3 size: 12 residues. The CDR3, as DNA: TGTGCCAGCAGTAACGGACCGGGGGGCTACACCTTC. This gives the protein CASSNGPGGYTF.

The chain recombines TRBV2 with TRBJ1-2; 10 nucleotides match TRBD1. CDR1 is SNHLY and CDR2 is FYNNEI in the germline V gene. The CDR3 spans 15 residues. The ends lost 4 bases at V and 8 bases at J; junction bases unmatched: 10. This chain's CDR3 is CASSAEGTGEAGYTF. The CDR3 DNA reads TGTGCCAGCAGTGCCGAGGGGACAGGGGAAGCCGGCTACACCTTC.

This rearrangement joins TRBV6-6 to TRBJ1-4; 8 bases are shared with TRBD1. This CDR3 comprises 14 residues. Per germline, CDR1 MNHNY and CDR2 SVGAGI (reference sequence). V lost 4 bases to trimming and J lost 7 bases; unmatched junction nucleotides: 5. Written as DNA, the CDR3 is TGTGCCAGCAGTTCAGGGGGCGGGGGTGAAAAACTGTTTTTT. It yields the protein CASSSGGGGEKLFF.

V and J are TRBV27 and TRBJ1-1; tentative D call: TRBD1 (5 bases). The CDR3 loop spans 15 amino acids. V lost 5 bases, J lost 4 bases, and 17 bases lay in between. Germline-derived CDR1 and CDR2 are MNHEY and SMNVEV (reference sequence). The CDR3 bases are TGTGCCAGCAGTCCGCGGCCGGCGGGGGGCACTGAAGCTTTCTTT. Protein product: CASSPRPAGGTEAFF.

The genes are TRBV29-1 and TRBJ1-1; 7 bases fit TRBD1. The CDR3 spans 14 residues. Per germline, CDR1 SQVTM and CDR2 ANQGSEA. After removal of 5 bases from V and 7 bases from J, the junction contained 13 bases not matched to a gene. CDR3 coding DNA: TGCAGCGTTCGAGGACAGGTGCGGGGCGGTGAAGCTTTCTTT. This translates into CSVRGQVRGGEAFF.

V is TRBV7-9 and J is TRBJ2-7; D remains unclear. CDR1 and CDR2 from the germline V gene are SEHNR and FQNEAQ (reference sequence). The ends were cut back, 5 bases at V and 0 bases at J, with 11 bases in the middle. This CDR3 contains 14 residues. The CDR3 region is CASSPQLASYEQYF. The CDR3 DNA sequence: TGTGCCAGCAGCCCTCAATTGGCCTCCTACGAGCAGTACTTC.

This clone was observed a handful of times. The chain combines TRBV5-4 with TRBJ1-1; unclear D gene. V lost 4 bases and J lost 4, with 17 bases in between. The CDR3 is made up of 15 amino acids. Germline lookup yields CDR1 SGHNT and CDR2 YYREEE (reference sequence). DNA for the CDR3: TGTGCCAGCAGCCGCGGAATCATGTCGGGCACTGAAGCTTTCTTT. Protein sequence: CASSRGIMSGTEAFF. The entire variable domain, with the rest obtained from reference TRBV5-4 and TRBJ1-1, is as follows: ETGVTQSPTHLIKTRGQQVTLRCSSQSGHNTVSWYQQALGQGPQFIFQYYREEENGRGNFPPRFSGLQFPNYSSELNVNALELDDSALYLCASSRGIMSGTEAFFGQGTRLTVV.

CDR3 coding DNA: TGTGCCAGCAGCTTATCGGGACAGCCCCAAGAGACCCAGTACTTC. Its protein is CASSLSGQPQETQYF. The J gene is TRBJ2-5, the V gene TRBV7-2; TRBD1 matches 7 bases. Germline trimming cut 2 bases from V and 1 base from J; bases unmatched to any gene: 4. Germline V lookup: CDR1 SGHTA, CDR2 FQGNSA. The length of the CDR3 is 15 residues.

This rearrangement joins TRBV5-1 to TRBJ1-6; D unclear. V lost 7 bases, J lost 7 bases, and 9 bases lay in between. The CDR3 consists of 12 residues. In germline, CDR1 is SGHRS, CDR2 YFSETQ. The CDR3 DNA reads as TGCGCCAGCGGGCAGTTAAATTCACCCCTCCACTTT. Its protein product is CASGQLNSPLHF.

V is TRBV7-9 and J is TRBJ1-5; 7 nucleotides align to TRBD1. Germline V gene lookup returns CDR1 SEHNR and CDR2 FQNEAQ (reference sequence). Trimming at V came to 1 base and at J to 5 bases, leaving 5 bases not matched to a gene. This CDR3 is 15 amino acids long. The CDR3 DNA reads as TGTGCCAGCAGCTTAGGAGACAGGGAGGATCAGCCCCAGCATTTT. It specifies CASSLGDREDQPQHF.